The rows below give T cell receptor beta chains drawn from one sample of a study of shared clonotypes between healthy human individuals. Here immunoSEQ multiplex PCR was the method, and the copy in TCRdb shows in-frame clones only, minus some. Here the sample spans about 680,000 clones, 74% being singletons. Sequenced input: memory CD4+ T cells sorted from blood. All receptors come from a woman aged 25 to 39 in good health. The CDR3 runs from the conserved cysteine through the conserved F or W. The order of the fields is J gene, clone size, CDR3 length, V gene, D gene, CDR3 DNA, CDR3 protein. A D gene is named only where the DNA matches it firmly. The size entry is marked missing in some rows and otherwise reads once, few, many or a size class.

J gene: TRBJ2-3
clone size: NA
CDR3 length: 16
V gene: TRBV5-1
D gene: TRBD2
CDR3 DNA: TGCGCCAGCCGGTTCACGGGAGGGGCTAGCACAGATACGCAGTATTTT
CDR3 protein: CASRFTGGASTDTQYF

J gene: TRBJ1-2
clone size: NA
CDR3 length: 18
V gene: TRBV28
D gene: NA
CDR3 DNA: TGTGCCAGCACTCCGATAGGGGTTAGCGGGGGGCGCGGCTATGGCTACACCTTC
CDR3 protein: CASTPIGVSGGRGYGYTF

J gene: TRBJ1-3
clone size: NA
CDR3 length: 16
V gene: TRBV5-1
D gene: TRBD1
CDR3 DNA: TGCGCCAGCAGCCTGACAGGGGGGATCTCTGGAAACACCATATATTTT
CDR3 protein: CASSLTGGISGNTIYF

J gene: TRBJ1-1
clone size: few
CDR3 length: 12
V gene: TRBV2
D gene: NA
CDR3 DNA: TGTGCCAGCTCCTCGATGAACACTGAAGCTTTCTTT
CDR3 protein: CASSSMNTEAFF

J gene: TRBJ1-2
clone size: once
CDR3 length: 14
V gene: TRBV19
D gene: NA
CDR3 DNA: TGTGCCAGTAGCGACCGGGATCCCGACTATGGCTACACCTTC
CDR3 protein: CASSDRDPDYGYTF

J gene: TRBJ2-4
clone size: NA
CDR3 length: 14
V gene: TRBV21-1
D gene: NA
CDR3 DNA: TGTGCCAGCGGGCCGCGGGAGGTCAAAAACATTCAGTACTTC
CDR3 protein: CASGPREVKNIQYF

J gene: TRBJ2-3
clone size: NA
CDR3 length: 15
V gene: TRBV6-5
D gene: NA
CDR3 DNA: TGTGCCAGCAGAAGCGACGCATCTAGCACAGATACGCAGTATTTT
CDR3 protein: CASRSDASSTDTQYF

J gene: TRBJ2-7
clone size: NA
CDR3 length: 14
V gene: TRBV28
D gene: NA
CDR3 DNA: TGTGCCAGCAGTTTATCTCGCGGTGTTAGGGAGCAGTACTTC
CDR3 protein: CASSLSRGVREQYF

J gene: TRBJ1-1
clone size: NA
CDR3 length: 14
V gene: TRBV6-5
D gene: TRBD1
CDR3 DNA: TGTGCCAGCAGCAAGACAGGGAGGAACACTGAAGCTTTCTTT
CDR3 protein: CASSKTGRNTEAFF

J gene: TRBJ2-7
clone size: NA
CDR3 length: 15
V gene: TRBV19
D gene: NA
CDR3 DNA: TGTGCCAGTAGTCCAGGCTTCTACAGCTCCTACGAGCAGTACTTC
CDR3 protein: CASSPGFYSSYEQYF

J gene: TRBJ1-1
clone size: many
CDR3 length: 15
V gene: TRBV5-1
D gene: TRBD1
CDR3 DNA: TGCGCCAGCAGCACGAGACAGGGGGCGAGGACTGAAGCTTTCTTT
CDR3 protein: CASSTRQGARTEAFF

J gene: TRBJ1-3
clone size: NA
CDR3 length: 14
V gene: TRBV5-1
D gene: NA
CDR3 DNA: TGCGCCAGCAGCTTGGGGACACTCGGAAACACCATATATTTT
CDR3 protein: CASSLGTLGNTIYF

J gene: TRBJ2-3
clone size: NA
CDR3 length: 13
V gene: TRBV5-1
D gene: NA
CDR3 DNA: TGCGCCAGCAGTCGGGAAGACACAGATACGCAGTATTTT
CDR3 protein: CASSREDTDTQYF

J gene: TRBJ2-7
clone size: once
CDR3 length: 13
V gene: TRBV28
D gene: NA
CDR3 DNA: TGTGCCAGCAGTTTATCACTAAACTACGAGCAGTACTTC
CDR3 protein: CASSLSLNYEQYF

J gene: TRBJ2-1
clone size: NA
CDR3 length: 12
V gene: TRBV11-2
D gene: NA
CDR3 DNA: TGTGCCAGCAGCCGGGTTAACAATGAGCAGTTCTTC
CDR3 protein: CASSRVNNEQFF

J gene: TRBJ1-5
clone size: NA
CDR3 length: 13
V gene: TRBV7-9
D gene: NA
CDR3 DNA: TGTGCCAGCAGCTTTGATGGGATTCAGCCCCAGCATTTT
CDR3 protein: CASSFDGIQPQHF

J gene: TRBJ2-2
clone size: NA
CDR3 length: 14
V gene: TRBV2
D gene: NA
CDR3 DNA: TGTGCCAGCAGTCCACTAGTGAACACCGGGGAGCTGTTTTTT
CDR3 protein: CASSPLVNTGELFF

J gene: TRBJ1-3
clone size: NA
CDR3 length: 13
V gene: TRBV10-1
D gene: NA
CDR3 DNA: TGCGCCAGCAGTGAAGACTCTGGAAACACCATATATTTT
CDR3 protein: CASSEDSGNTIYF

J gene: TRBJ2-1
clone size: medium-sized
CDR3 length: 18
V gene: TRBV2
D gene: TRBD2
CDR3 DNA: TGTGCCAGCAGTAGTGGGGCTAGCGGGAAAACGACCTACAATGAGCAGTTCTTC
CDR3 protein: CASSSGASGKTTYNEQFF

J gene: TRBJ1-1
clone size: once
CDR3 length: 14
V gene: TRBV10-2
D gene: NA
CDR3 DNA: TGCGCCAGCAGTGACCCGGGAATGAACACTGAAGCTTTCTTT
CDR3 protein: CASSDPGMNTEAFF

J gene: TRBJ1-1
clone size: NA
CDR3 length: 12
V gene: TRBV7-9
D gene: NA
CDR3 DNA: TGTGCCAGCAGCCCCTCTTTTGGTGAAGCTTTCTTT
CDR3 protein: CASSPSFGEAFF

J gene: TRBJ1-3
clone size: NA
CDR3 length: 15
V gene: TRBV27
D gene: NA
CDR3 DNA: TGTGCCAGCAGTTTATCGAGGGTTTTTTTGCCTACCATATATTTT
CDR3 protein: CASSLSRVFLPTIYF

J gene: TRBJ2-6
clone size: NA
CDR3 length: 17
V gene: TRBV18
D gene: NA
CDR3 DNA: TGTGCCAGCTCCATGAACCCCAGCCGGTCTGGGGCCAACGTCCTGACTTTC
CDR3 protein: CASSMNPSRSGANVLTF

J gene: TRBJ2-7
clone size: NA
CDR3 length: 14
V gene: TRBV28
D gene: NA
CDR3 DNA: TGTGCCAGCAGTTTTTCAGGGCGCGAAAACGAGCAGTACTTC
CDR3 protein: CASSFSGRENEQYF

J gene: TRBJ2-1
clone size: many
CDR3 length: 17
V gene: TRBV14
D gene: TRBD2
CDR3 DNA: TGTGCCAGCAGCCAAGGAACCAGCGGGAGCCAATTTATAACCTCGTTCTTC
CDR3 protein: CASSQGTSGSQFITSFF

J gene: TRBJ1-5
clone size: once
CDR3 length: 16
V gene: TRBV15
D gene: TRBD1
CDR3 DNA: TGTGCCACCAGCAGAGATCGTGGAGACAGGGGCCAGCCCCAGCATTTT
CDR3 protein: CATSRDRGDRGQPQHF

J gene: TRBJ2-7
clone size: once
CDR3 length: 14
V gene: TRBV2
D gene: TRBD2
CDR3 DNA: TGTGCCAGCAGTTGGACTAGCGGAAGCTACGAGCAGTACTTC
CDR3 protein: CASSWTSGSYEQYF

J gene: TRBJ2-7
clone size: once
CDR3 length: 14
V gene: TRBV11-2
D gene: TRBD1
CDR3 DNA: TGTGCCAGCAGCTTCGACAGGGGAATATACGAGCAGTACTTC
CDR3 protein: CASSFDRGIYEQYF

J gene: TRBJ2-1
clone size: once
CDR3 length: 15
V gene: TRBV7-2
D gene: NA
CDR3 DNA: TGTGCCAGCAGCTTAGTTAGCGGACTAAGCAATGAGCAGTTCTTC
CDR3 protein: CASSLVSGLSNEQFF

J gene: TRBJ2-3
clone size: many
CDR3 length: 15
V gene: TRBV30
D gene: TRBD2
CDR3 DNA: TGTGCCTGGAAGGGACTAGCGGGTTTCACAGATACGCAGTATTTT
CDR3 protein: CAWKGLAGFTDTQYF

J gene: TRBJ2-4
clone size: many
CDR3 length: 14
V gene: TRBV15
D gene: NA
CDR3 DNA: TGTGCCACCAGCAGAGATAAGCTTGGAAACATTCAGTACTTC
CDR3 protein: CATSRDKLGNIQYF

J gene: TRBJ1-1
clone size: few
CDR3 length: 16
V gene: TRBV5-1
D gene: NA
CDR3 DNA: TGCGCCAGCAGCACCGGACAGTCTACCGTGAACACTGAAGCTTTCTTT
CDR3 protein: CASSTGQSTVNTEAFF

J gene: TRBJ1-2
clone size: few
CDR3 length: 15
V gene: TRBV7-2
D gene: NA
CDR3 DNA: TGTGCCAGCAGCTCCGCCGGGAGCCCTAACTATGGCTACACCTTC
CDR3 protein: CASSSAGSPNYGYTF

J gene: TRBJ1-3
clone size: NA
CDR3 length: 16
V gene: TRBV11-2
D gene: NA
CDR3 DNA: TGTGCCAGCAGCTTAGATGAGGTGTTAACTGGAAACACCATATATTTT
CDR3 protein: CASSLDEVLTGNTIYF

J gene: TRBJ1-6
clone size: NA
CDR3 length: 14
V gene: TRBV2
D gene: NA
CDR3 DNA: TGTGCCAGCAGTGAAGAGGGAAGTAGATCACCCCTCCACTTT
CDR3 protein: CASSEEGSRSPLHF

J gene: TRBJ1-1
clone size: NA
CDR3 length: 13
V gene: TRBV7-2
D gene: NA
CDR3 DNA: TGTGCCAGCAGCTTAGGCTGGAACACTGAAGCTTTCTTT
CDR3 protein: CASSLGWNTEAFF

J gene: TRBJ1-4
clone size: few
CDR3 length: 12
V gene: TRBV2
D gene: NA
CDR3 DNA: TGTGCCAGCAGGATGTCGAGTGAAAAACTGTTTTTT
CDR3 protein: CASRMSSEKLFF

J gene: TRBJ2-5
clone size: once
CDR3 length: 18
V gene: TRBV4-1
D gene: TRBD2
CDR3 DNA: TGCGCCAGCAGCCAAGACACTCATGGCGGGAGGATTTCCGAGACCCAGTACTTC
CDR3 protein: CASSQDTHGGRISETQYF

J gene: TRBJ1-3
clone size: NA
CDR3 length: 14
V gene: TRBV5-4
D gene: NA
CDR3 DNA: TGTGCCAGCAGCTTGGAAAGCTCTGGAAACACCATATATTTT
CDR3 protein: CASSLESSGNTIYF

J gene: TRBJ1-2
clone size: NA
CDR3 length: 14
V gene: TRBV7-2
D gene: TRBD1
CDR3 DNA: TGTGCCAGCAGCCGGAGGACAGGGCACTATGGCTACACCTTC
CDR3 protein: CASSRRTGHYGYTF

J gene: TRBJ1-2
clone size: NA
CDR3 length: 14
V gene: TRBV11-2
D gene: NA
CDR3 DNA: TGTGCCAGCAGCTGGCAGCAGGGCAACTATGGCTACACCTTC
CDR3 protein: CASSWQQGNYGYTF

J gene: TRBJ1-1
clone size: NA
CDR3 length: 14
V gene: TRBV18
D gene: TRBD1
CDR3 DNA: TGTGCCAGCTCACGAGGGACAGGGGGGACTGAAGCTTTCTTT
CDR3 protein: CASSRGTGGTEAFF

J gene: TRBJ2-2
clone size: NA
CDR3 length: 16
V gene: TRBV27
D gene: TRBD2
CDR3 DNA: TGTGCCAGCACCCCCCGGATAGCGGGAGCGGTCGGGGAGCTGTTTTTT
CDR3 protein: CASTPRIAGAVGELFF

J gene: TRBJ2-5
clone size: NA
CDR3 length: 14
V gene: TRBV7-8
D gene: NA
CDR3 DNA: TGTGCCAGCAGCACGGGGACCGCGAGCGGGACCCAGTACTTC
CDR3 protein: CASSTGTASGTQYF

J gene: TRBJ1-3
clone size: NA
CDR3 length: 13
V gene: TRBV6-6
D gene: NA
CDR3 DNA: TGTGCCAGCAGTTACTGGCCTGGAAACACCATATATTTT
CDR3 protein: CASSYWPGNTIYF

J gene: TRBJ1-2
clone size: many
CDR3 length: 15
V gene: TRBV28
D gene: TRBD1
CDR3 DNA: TGTGCCAGCAGATCGGTCGACAGGGTCATGAAGGGCTACACCTTC
CDR3 protein: CASRSVDRVMKGYTF

J gene: TRBJ1-2
clone size: NA
CDR3 length: 14
V gene: TRBV7-3
D gene: NA
CDR3 DNA: TGTGCCAGCAGCTCGGGACTGCCTGACTATGGCTACACCTTC
CDR3 protein: CASSSGLPDYGYTF

J gene: TRBJ2-7
clone size: NA
CDR3 length: 16
V gene: TRBV28
D gene: TRBD2
CDR3 DNA: TGTGCCAGCGGGGGACCGGGACTAGCGAGGCCCTACGAGCAGTACTTC
CDR3 protein: CASGGPGLARPYEQYF

J gene: TRBJ1-5
clone size: once
CDR3 length: 13
V gene: TRBV2
D gene: NA
CDR3 DNA: TGTGCCAGCAGTGAAGCATGGGGTCAGCCCCAGCATTTT
CDR3 protein: CASSEAWGQPQHF

J gene: TRBJ1-2
clone size: NA
CDR3 length: 16
V gene: TRBV6-6
D gene: TRBD1
CDR3 DNA: TGTGCCAGCAGCAGGGGGGTAGGGCAAGCTAACTATGGCTACACCTTC
CDR3 protein: CASSRGVGQANYGYTF

J gene: TRBJ1-1
clone size: NA
CDR3 length: 12
V gene: TRBV5-8
D gene: NA
CDR3 DNA: TGTGCCAGCAGAAGGGTGAACACTGAAGCTTTCTTT
CDR3 protein: CASRRVNTEAFF

J gene: TRBJ1-4
clone size: NA
CDR3 length: 15
V gene: TRBV30
D gene: NA
CDR3 DNA: TGTGCCTGGAGTGGGACAGTTGCAACTAATGAAAAACTGTTTTTT
CDR3 protein: CAWSGTVATNEKLFF

J gene: TRBJ2-7
clone size: NA
CDR3 length: 14
V gene: TRBV6-6
D gene: NA
CDR3 DNA: TGTGCCAGCAGTTACGGTGATTGGGGTTACGAGCAGTACTTC
CDR3 protein: CASSYGDWGYEQYF

J gene: TRBJ1-2
clone size: once
CDR3 length: 14
V gene: TRBV25-1
D gene: NA
CDR3 DNA: TGTGCCAGCAGTGAATGGATGGACTCAGCTGGCTACACCTTC
CDR3 protein: CASSEWMDSAGYTF